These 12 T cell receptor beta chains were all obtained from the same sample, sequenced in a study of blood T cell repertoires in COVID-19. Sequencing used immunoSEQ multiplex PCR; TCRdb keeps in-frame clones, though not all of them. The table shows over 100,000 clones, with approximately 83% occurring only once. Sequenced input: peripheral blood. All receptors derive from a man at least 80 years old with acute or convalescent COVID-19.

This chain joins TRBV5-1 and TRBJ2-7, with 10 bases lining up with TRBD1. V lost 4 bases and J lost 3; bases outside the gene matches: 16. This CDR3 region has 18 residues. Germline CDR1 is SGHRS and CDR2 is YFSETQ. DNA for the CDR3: TGCGCCAGCAGCGTCAAAACCCAGGTGGGGACAGGGGTCTACGAGCAGTACTTC. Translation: CASSVKTQVGTGVYEQYF.

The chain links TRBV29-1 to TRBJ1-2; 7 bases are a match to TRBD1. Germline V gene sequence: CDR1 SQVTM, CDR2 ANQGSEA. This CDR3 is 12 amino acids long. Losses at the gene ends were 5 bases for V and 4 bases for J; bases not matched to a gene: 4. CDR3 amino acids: CSVPWTGYGYTF. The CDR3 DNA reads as TGCAGCGTTCCATGGACAGGCTATGGCTACACCTTC.

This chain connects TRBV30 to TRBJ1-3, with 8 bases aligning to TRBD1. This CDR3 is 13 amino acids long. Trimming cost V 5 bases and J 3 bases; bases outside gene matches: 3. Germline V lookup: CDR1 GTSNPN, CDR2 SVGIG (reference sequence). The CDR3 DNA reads TGTGCCTGGCAGGGGGCGAGTGGAAACACCATATATTTT. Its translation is CAWQGASGNTIYF.

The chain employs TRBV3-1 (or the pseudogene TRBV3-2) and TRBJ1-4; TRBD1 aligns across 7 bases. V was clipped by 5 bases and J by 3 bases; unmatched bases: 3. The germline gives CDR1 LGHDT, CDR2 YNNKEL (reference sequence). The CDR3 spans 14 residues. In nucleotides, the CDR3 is TGTGCCAGCAGCTTACAGGGGTCTAATGAAAAACTGTTTTTT. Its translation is CASSLQGSNEKLFF.

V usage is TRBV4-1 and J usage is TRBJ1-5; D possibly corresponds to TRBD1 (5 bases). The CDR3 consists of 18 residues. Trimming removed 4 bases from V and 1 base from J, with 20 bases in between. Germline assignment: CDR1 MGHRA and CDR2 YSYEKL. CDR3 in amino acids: CASSLTGGVSASNQPQHF. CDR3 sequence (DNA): TGCGCCAGCAGCCTCACGGGAGGGGTTTCTGCAAGCAATCAGCCCCAGCATTTT.

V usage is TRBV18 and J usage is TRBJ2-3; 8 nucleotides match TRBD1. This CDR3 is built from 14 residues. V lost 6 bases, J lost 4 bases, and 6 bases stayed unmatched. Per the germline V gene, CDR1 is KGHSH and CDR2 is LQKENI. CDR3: CASSPDRGSDTQYF. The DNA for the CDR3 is TGTGCCAGCTCCCCCGACAGGGGTTCAGATACGCAGTATTTT.

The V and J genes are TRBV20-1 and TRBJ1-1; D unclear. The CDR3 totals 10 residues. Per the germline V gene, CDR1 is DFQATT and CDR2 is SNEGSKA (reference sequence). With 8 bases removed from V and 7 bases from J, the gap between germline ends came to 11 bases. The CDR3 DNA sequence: TGCAGTCCTGGTCCCAGTGAAGCTTTCTTT. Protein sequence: CSPGPSEAFF.

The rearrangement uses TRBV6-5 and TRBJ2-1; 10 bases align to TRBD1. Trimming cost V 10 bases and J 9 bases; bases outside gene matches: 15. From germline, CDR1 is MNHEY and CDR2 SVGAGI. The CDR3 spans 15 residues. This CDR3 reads CATTPRDRGPPEQFF. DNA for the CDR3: TGTGCCACAACACCCCGGGACAGGGGCCCCCCTGAGCAGTTCTTC.

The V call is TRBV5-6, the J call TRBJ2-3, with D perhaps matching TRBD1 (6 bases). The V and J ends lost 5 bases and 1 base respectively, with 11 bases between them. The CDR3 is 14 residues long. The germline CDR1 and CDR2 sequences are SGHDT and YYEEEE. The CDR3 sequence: CASSSQGGTDTQYF. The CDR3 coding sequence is TGTGCCAGCAGTTCACAGGGAGGCACAGATACGCAGTATTTT.

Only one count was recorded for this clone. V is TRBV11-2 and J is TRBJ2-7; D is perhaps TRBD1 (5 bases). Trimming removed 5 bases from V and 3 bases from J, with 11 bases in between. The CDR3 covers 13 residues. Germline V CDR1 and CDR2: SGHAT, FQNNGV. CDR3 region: CASSHTGHYEQYF. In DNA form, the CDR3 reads TGTGCCAGCAGCCATACAGGACACTACGAGCAGTACTTC.

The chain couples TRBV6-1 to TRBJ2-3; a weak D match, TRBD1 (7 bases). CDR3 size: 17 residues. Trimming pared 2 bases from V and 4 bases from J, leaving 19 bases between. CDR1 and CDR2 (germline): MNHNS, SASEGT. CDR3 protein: CASSERQGGLTADTQYF. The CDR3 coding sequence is TGTGCCAGCAGTGAAAGGCAGGGGGGATTGACGGCAGATACGCAGTATTTT.

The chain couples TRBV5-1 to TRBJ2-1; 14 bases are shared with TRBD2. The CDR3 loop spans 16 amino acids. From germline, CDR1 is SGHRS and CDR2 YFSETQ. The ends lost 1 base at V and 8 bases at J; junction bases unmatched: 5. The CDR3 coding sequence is TGCGCCAGCAGCTTGACGACTAGCGGGAGGGCCGATGAGCAGTTCTTC. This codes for CASSLTTSGRADEQFF.